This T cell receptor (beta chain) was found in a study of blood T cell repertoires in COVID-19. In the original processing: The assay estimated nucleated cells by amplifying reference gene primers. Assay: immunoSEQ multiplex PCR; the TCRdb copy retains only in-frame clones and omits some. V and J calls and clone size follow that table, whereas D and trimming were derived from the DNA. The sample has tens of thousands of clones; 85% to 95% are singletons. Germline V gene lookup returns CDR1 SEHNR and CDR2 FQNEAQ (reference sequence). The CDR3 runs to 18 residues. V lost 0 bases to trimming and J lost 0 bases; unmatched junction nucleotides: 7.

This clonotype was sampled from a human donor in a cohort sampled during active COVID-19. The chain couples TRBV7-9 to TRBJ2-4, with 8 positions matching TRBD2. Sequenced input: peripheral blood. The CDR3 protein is CASSLALPGGAAKNIQYF. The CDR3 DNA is TGTGCCAGCAGCTTAGCGCTTCCGGGAGGGGCAGCCAAAAACATTCAGTACTTC. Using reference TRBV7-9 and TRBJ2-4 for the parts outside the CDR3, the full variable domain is DTGVSQNPRHKITKRGQNVTFRCDPISEHNRLYWYRQTLGQGPEFLTYFQNEAQLEKSRLLSDRFSAERPKGSFSTLEIQRTEQGDSAMYLCASSLALPGGAAKNIQYFGAGTRLSVL.